Below, one TCR beta chain is given with its context. Authors' processing steps: Amplified reference gene primers provided the basis for estimating nucleated cell counts. Clones were sequenced by immunoSEQ multiplex PCR, and TCRdb holds only the in-frame ones, with some missing. V, J and clone size were drawn from that table, and D and trimming were deduced from the DNA. Of 200,000 to 250,000 clones listed, about 82% were seen once; the top ten hold under 11%. This sample was included in a study of blood T cell repertoires in COVID-19. Overall study: Spain, Italy and the United States supplied samples that represented acute and convalescent COVID-19. PBMCs, B-cell-depleted T cells, or T cells were the source of the cDNA or gDNA that made up the material.

This CDR3 contains 12 residues. The germline V gene has CDR1 SEHNR and CDR2 FQNEAQ (reference sequence). The germline V and J ends were trimmed by 4 bases and 12 bases, with 12 bases remaining between them. This receptor was obtained from a woman aged 80 or over with acute or convalescent COVID-19. This sequence joins TRBV7-9 and TRBJ2-2, with D hard to call. Sequenced: peripheral blood. The CDR3 loop reads CASSSRMEKLFF. The CDR3 DNA follows: TGTGCCAGCAGCTCTCGGATGGAGAAGCTGTTTTTT. The full variable domain, rest sourced from reference TRBV7-9 and TRBJ2-2, is DTGVSQNPRHKITKRGQNVTFRCDPISEHNRLYWYRQTLGQGPEFLTYFQNEAQLEKSRLLSDRFSAERPKGSFSTLEIQRTEQGDSAMYLCASSSRMEKLFFGEGSRLTVL.